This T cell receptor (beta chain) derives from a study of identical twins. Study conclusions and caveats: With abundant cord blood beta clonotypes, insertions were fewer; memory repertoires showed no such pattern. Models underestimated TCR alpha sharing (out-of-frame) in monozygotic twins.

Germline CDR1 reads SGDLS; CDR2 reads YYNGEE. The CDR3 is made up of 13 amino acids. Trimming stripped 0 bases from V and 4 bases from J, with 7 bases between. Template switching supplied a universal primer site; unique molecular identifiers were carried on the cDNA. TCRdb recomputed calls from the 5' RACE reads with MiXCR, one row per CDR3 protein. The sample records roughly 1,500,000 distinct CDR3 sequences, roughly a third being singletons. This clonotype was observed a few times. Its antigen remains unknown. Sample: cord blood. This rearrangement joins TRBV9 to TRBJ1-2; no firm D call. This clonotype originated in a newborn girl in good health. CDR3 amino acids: CASSVATLYGYTF. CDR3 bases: TGTGCCAGCAGCGTAGCTACGCTCTATGGCTACACCTTC. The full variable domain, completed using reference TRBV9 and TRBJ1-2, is DSGVTQTPKHLITATGQRVTLRCSPRSGDLSVYWYQQSLDQGLQFLIQYYNGEERAKGNILERFSAQQFPDLHSELNLSSLELGDSALYFCASSVATLYGYTFGSGTRLTVV.